A single sample is the source of the 26 T cell receptor beta chains below, sequenced in a study of cytomegalovirus exposure and HLA in healthy donors. PCR used 60 Vbeta primers and 13 Jbeta primers. TCRdb's copy holds only in-frame clones and misses some; the assay was immunoSEQ multiplex PCR. Here the sample spans 110,000 to 150,000 clones, over 80% being singletons. The sample taken for sequencing was PBMCs. These TCRs come from a male donor in good health and CMV-seronegative.

The chain is built from TRBV16 and TRBJ2-2; 14 bases are shared with TRBD2. V shed 0 bases, J shed 4 bases, and the junction held 1 base outside the gene matches. Germline V gene lookup returns CDR1 KGHSY and CDR2 FQNENV. The CDR3 sequence is 17 residues long. The CDR3 DNA sequence: TGTGCCAGCAGCCAATCGGGACTAGCGGGAGCCACCGGGGAGCTGTTTTTT. Its translation: CASSQSGLAGATGELFF.

In this sample, this clone turned up once. J is TRBJ1-3 and V is TRBV27; TRBD1 agrees at 9 bases. This CDR3 region has 13 residues. Trimming took 11 bases from V and 3 from J; bases not matched to a gene: 5. Per germline, CDR1 MNHEY and CDR2 SMNVEV (reference sequence). DNA of the CDR3: TGTGCCGCGGGACAGGGAAGTGGAAACACCATATATTTT. This translates into CAAGQGSGNTIYF.

V gene TRBV13 combines with J gene TRBJ2-7; unclear D gene. Between the trimmed V and J ends, which lost 3 bases and 3 bases, there was a span of 15 bases. Germline lookup yields CDR1 PRHDT and CDR2 FYEKMQ (reference sequence). CDR3 length: 15 residues. This chain's CDR3 is CASSLKLLTDYEQYF. The CDR3 DNA follows: TGTGCCAGCAGCTTGAAGCTATTAACTGACTACGAGCAGTACTTC. Using reference TRBV13 and TRBJ2-7 for the parts outside the CDR3, the full variable domain is AAGVIQSPRHLIKEKRETATLKCYPIPRHDTVYWYQQGPGQDPQFLISFYEKMQSDKGSIPDRFSAQQFSDYHSELNMSSLELGDSALYFCASSLKLLTDYEQYFGPGTRLTVT.

The chain combines TRBV5-5 with TRBJ2-2; no definite D call. The length of the CDR3 is 15 residues. From germline, CDR1 is SGHKS and CDR2 YYEKEE (reference sequence). The germline V and J ends were trimmed by 0 bases and 2 bases, with 8 bases remaining between them. CDR3: CASSLGVHNTGELFF. In nucleotides, the CDR3 is TGTGCCAGCAGCTTGGGAGTCCACAACACCGGGGAGCTGTTTTTT.

V gene TRBV18 combines with J gene TRBJ2-7; D is uncertain. V was trimmed by 0 bases and J by 6 bases, leaving 9 bases between them. The CDR3 runs 13 residues. CDR1 and CDR2 (germline): KGHSH, LQKENI. The CDR3 sequence is CASSPPQIFEQYF. CDR3 DNA: TGTGCCAGCTCACCACCCCAGATCTTCGAGCAGTACTTC.

This chain uses TRBV7-6 with TRBJ2-5; perhaps TRBD2 as D (6 bases). The ends were cut back, 2 bases at V and 5 bases at J, with 18 bases in the middle. The CDR3 spans 16 residues. The germline V gene has CDR1 SGHVS and CDR2 FNYEAQ. This chain's CDR3 is CASSLYPPGVGETQYF. DNA of the CDR3: TGTGCCAGCAGCTTATATCCTCCGGGAGTGGGGGAGACCCAGTACTTC.

The chain couples TRBV28 to TRBJ2-7, with 11 bases identical to TRBD2. Germline V gives CDR1 MDHEN, CDR2 SYDVKM. CDR3 length: 18 amino acids. The ends lost 1 base at V and 1 base at J; junction bases unmatched: 9. The CDR3 region has the DNA TGTGCCAGCAGTTTATTGGGTACCGGGACTAGCGGATCCTACGAGCAGTACTTC. Protein product: CASSLLGTGTSGSYEQYF.

This chain joins TRBV27 and TRBJ1-1; tentatively, D is TRBD1 (6 bases). V was pared by 5 bases and J by 6 bases, with 13 bases between. Looked up from germline, CDR1 is MNHEY and CDR2 is SMNVEV (reference sequence). The CDR3 is made up of 13 amino acids. The CDR3 DNA follows: TGTGCCAGCAGTCCGAACAGGGCGGCTGAAGCTTTCTTT. The encoded protein is CASSPNRAAEAFF.

The chain recombines TRBV15 with TRBJ1-1, with D possibly being TRBD1 (5 bases). The CDR3 sequence is 14 residues long. Germline V CDR1 and CDR2: LNHNV, YYDKDF (reference sequence). V was shortened by 3 bases and J by 0 bases, with 8 bases between the two germline ends. In DNA, the CDR3 is TGTGCCACCAGCAGTGGGGCGGTGAACACTGAAGCTTTCTTT. Protein product: CATSSGAVNTEAFF.

The chain employs TRBV28 and TRBJ2-1; D is unresolved. V dropped 3 bases and J dropped 0 bases, with 9 bases sitting between them. CDR1 MDHEN and CDR2 SYDVKM come from the germline V gene. CDR3 length equals 15 residues. This chain's CDR3 is CASSLPPVSYNEQFF. The DNA for the CDR3 is TGTGCCAGCAGTTTGCCGCCAGTCTCCTACAATGAGCAGTTCTTC.

This chain links TRBV11-2 with TRBJ2-7; D is perhaps TRBD1 (6 bases). The CDR3 extends over 15 amino acids. The V gene's germline CDR1 is SGHAT and CDR2 FQNNGV. Trimming shortened V by 3 bases and J by 0 bases, and 12 bases separated the two germline ends. CDR3 DNA: TGTGCCAGCAGCTTGCAGGGGACGTACTCCTACGAGCAGTACTTC. It is translated as CASSLQGTYSYEQYF. Looking up the rest from reference TRBV11-2 and TRBJ2-7 gives the full variable domain: EAGVAQSPRYKIIEKRQSVAFWCNPISGHATLYWYQQILGQGPKLLIQFQNNGVVDDSQLPKDRFSAERLKGVDSTLKIQPAKLEDSAVYLCASSLQGTYSYEQYFGPGTRLTVT.

The chain employs TRBV27 and TRBJ2-1; perhaps TRBD1 as D (6 bases). The CDR3 is made up of 21 amino acids. Germline V gene sequence: CDR1 MNHEY, CDR2 SMNVEV (reference sequence). The ends were cut back, 7 bases at V and 4 bases at J, with 35 bases in the middle. The CDR3 DNA follows: TGTGCCAGCAAGACAGGATCGGTACCCCCTCTCGGTCGGCTTTTTTACAATGAGCAGTTCTTC. It specifies CASKTGSVPPLGRLFYNEQFF.

This clone has only one observation. V and J are TRBV11-2 and TRBJ1-3; the D is unclear. Deletions cut 4 bases from V and 3 bases from J, with 13 bases between. This CDR3 has 15 amino acids. In germline, CDR1 is SGHAT, CDR2 FQNNGV. CDR3 protein: CASSSTEILGNTIYF. The CDR3 coding sequence is TGTGCCAGCAGCTCTACCGAGATCCTTGGAAACACCATATATTTT.

With respect to this clone: The same CDR3 also results from other DNA sequences found in this sample. This chain connects TRBV27 to TRBJ1-5, with 9 bases aligning to TRBD1. The CDR3 loop spans 15 amino acids. Unmatched junction bases numbered 6, after V lost 3 bases and J lost 6 bases. CDR1 MNHEY and CDR2 SMNVEV come from the germline V gene (reference sequence). CDR3 protein: CASSLGQGGGQPQHF. The CDR3 DNA sequence: TGTGCCAGCAGTTTGGGACAGGGAGGTGGTCAGCCCCAGCATTTT.

The J gene is TRBJ1-3, the V gene TRBV4-3; D gene ambiguous. V lost 2 bases and J 9 bases, leaving 14 bases between the germline ends. The CDR3 sequence is 14 residues long. The germline V gene has CDR1 LGHNA and CDR2 YSLEER. CDR3 loop: CASSQTHRVATIYF. Here the CDR3 DNA reads TGCGCCAGCAGCCAAACCCACCGGGTGGCCACCATATATTTT.

This clone was recorded only once. The chain carries TRBV6-5 and TRBJ1-2; perhaps TRBD1 as D (6 bases). Germline V gene sequence: CDR1 MNHEY, CDR2 SVGAGI. This CDR3 comprises 15 residues. V lost 6 bases and J lost 4, with 18 bases in between. The CDR3 spells CASSPSGVLGYGYTF. The CDR3 nucleotides read TGTGCCAGCAGCCCCTCAGGGGTGCTGGGCTATGGCTACACCTTC.

This chain uses TRBV28 with TRBJ1-1, with TRBD1 matching 10 bases. This CDR3 comprises 17 residues. V was clipped by 6 bases and J by 1 base; unmatched bases: 11. Looked up from germline, CDR1 is MDHEN and CDR2 is SYDVKM. The CDR3 DNA reads TGTGCCAGCAGAAGACCGGGACAGGGGCGAAGGAACACTGAAGCTTTCTTT. This gives the protein CASRRPGQGRRNTEAFF.

Of note for this clone: A junction boundary mismatches the germline segment, possibly from a read error. The rearrangement joins TRBV11-3 to TRBJ2-7; 9 positions agree with TRBD1. Germline V CDR1 and CDR2: SGHNT, YENEEA. The CDR3 runs 13 residues. CDR3 DNA: TGTACCAGCAGCTCGGGACAGGGTTACGAGCAGTACTTC. It specifies CTSSSGQGYEQYF.

This chain uses TRBV6-5 with TRBJ1-1, with 10 bases matching TRBD1. The CDR3 runs 14 residues. Germline trimming cut 4 bases from V and 1 base from J; bases unmatched to any gene: 0. CDR1 is MNHEY and CDR2 is SVGAGI in the germline V gene. The CDR3 nucleotides read TGTGCCAGCAGTTGGACAGGGGGGAACACTGAAGCTTTCTTT. Translation gives CASSWTGGNTEAFF.

The J gene is TRBJ2-5, the V gene TRBV9; weak D call: TRBD1 (6 bases). CDR3 length equals 13 residues. Trimming left V 7 bases short and J 5 bases short, with 15 bases between. Germline V gives CDR1 SGDLS, CDR2 YYNGEE. Here the CDR3 DNA reads TGTGCCAGCGGTAACAGGGATTCCGAGACCCAGTACTTC. Amino acid sequence: CASGNRDSETQYF.

The chain carries TRBV6-5 and TRBJ2-3, with 7 bases fitting TRBD1. The length of the CDR3 is 15 residues. Per the germline V gene, CDR1 is MNHEY and CDR2 is SVGAGI. The ends lost 4 bases at V and 7 bases at J; junction bases unmatched: 11. Here the CDR3 DNA reads TGTGCCAGCAGTTTAGCCCGGACAGGATCTTATACGCAGTATTTT. Amino acids: CASSLARTGSYTQYF.

This rearrangement joins TRBV18 to TRBJ2-5; the match to TRBD2 covers 8 bases. The CDR3 covers 15 residues. After removal of 3 bases from V and 1 base from J, the junction contained 4 bases not matched to a gene. CDR1 is KGHSH, CDR2 LQKENI, per germline. For the CDR3, the DNA is TGTGCCAGCTCACCGGGACTAGAGAGCCAAGAGACCCAGTACTTC. This codes for CASSPGLESQETQYF.

This sequence joins TRBV30 and TRBJ2-1, with 8 bases that match TRBD2. This CDR3 is 15 amino acids long. The germline V gene has CDR1 GTSNPN and CDR2 SVGIG (reference sequence). The ends lost 0 bases at V and 8 bases at J; junction bases unmatched: 9. In nucleotides, the CDR3 is TGTGCCTGGAGTGTACCTAGCGGGCGCGGTCATGAGCAGTTCTTC. Residues: CAWSVPSGRGHEQFF. The complete variable domain, with remaining parts taken from reference TRBV30 and TRBJ2-1, reads SQTIHQWPATLVQPVGSPLSLECTVEGTSNPNLYWYRQAAGRGLQLLFYSVGIGQISSEVPQNLSASRPQDRQFILSSKKLLLSDSGFYLCAWSVPSGRGHEQFFGPGTRLTVL.

The chain employs TRBV6-5 and TRBJ2-2, with D perhaps TRBD1 (6 bases). This CDR3 region has 16 residues. V shed 0 bases and J shed 6 bases, with 14 bases lying between them. CDR1 MNHEY and CDR2 SVGAGI come from the germline V gene. The CDR3 is CASSYSIDRLAGELFF. The CDR3 DNA reads as TGTGCCAGCAGTTACTCGATCGACAGGCTGGCCGGGGAGCTGTTTTTT.

The chain links TRBV4-1 to TRBJ2-7; TRBD2 aligns across 10 bases. Trimming at V came to 1 base and at J to 5 bases, leaving 5 bases not matched to a gene. The CDR3 contains 15 residues. From germline, CDR1 is MGHRA and CDR2 YSYEKL. CDR3 in amino acids: CASSQGPSGGNEQYF. The CDR3 DNA follows: TGCGCCAGCAGCCAAGGCCCTAGCGGGGGAAACGAGCAGTACTTC.

This chain connects TRBV11-2 to TRBJ2-3; 7 positions agree with TRBD2. Germline trimming cut 4 bases from V and 3 bases from J; bases unmatched to any gene: 10. In germline, CDR1 is SGHAT, CDR2 FQNNGV. The CDR3 has 16 amino acids. CDR3 DNA sequence: TGTGCCAGCAGCTCCGACTACGCGGGGGTAACAGATACGCAGTATTTT. This codes for CASSSDYAGVTDTQYF.